This TCR beta chain was captured in a study of Ad26.COV2.S vaccination and SARS-CoV-2 variants. Findings of the study overall: Breadth measured for non-spike TCRs was similar across vaccine and placebo recipients. After vaccination, reports described spike-specific CD8+ and CD4+ T cell responses as showing substantial breadth.

TCRdb keeps only in-frame clones here, not all; method: immunoSEQ multiplex PCR. In the table there are hundreds of thousands of clones, over 75% of which are singletons. V gave up 5 bases and J gave up 4 bases; unmatched junction bases: 10. The germline CDR1 and CDR2 sequences are MNHEY and SMNVEV (reference sequence). There are 16 residues in the CDR3. As for this clone: Its antigen remains unknown.

Treatment given: 15 to 20 received Ad26.COV2.S at low or high dose, single or two shots; five or six received placebo; per-sample allocation not given. Day 63 after the first vaccine or placebo injection was the time point for sampling. Vaccination employed an Ad26 vector expressing the Wuhan-strain SARS-CoV-2 spike. The sequence was collected from a person aged 18-60 years who received the Ad26.COV2.S COVID-19 vaccine or a placebo. The sequences come from peripheral blood, collected in a trial of Ad26.COV2.S vaccine versus placebo. The chain is built from TRBV27 and TRBJ2-3; TRBD2 aligns across 9 bases. The CDR3 DNA reads TGTGCCAGCAGTCCGACTAGCGGCAGGCCCCCAGATACGCAGTATTTT. It encodes CASSPTSGRPPDTQYF.